A single sample gave rise to the 8 T cell receptor beta chains below, sequenced in a study of cytomegalovirus exposure and HLA in healthy donors. Primers for the PCR totalled 60 Vbeta and 13 Jbeta. Profiled with immunoSEQ multiplex PCR; TCRdb holds only in-frame clones, not every one. The sample lists about 140,000 clones, around 70% occurring once. The material sequenced was PBMCs. These receptors all come from a woman aged 30 to 39 in good health and CMV-seronegative.

V and J are TRBV7-6 and TRBJ1-5, with a tentative D call TRBD1 (6 bases). The CDR3 runs to 13 residues. CDR1 and CDR2 from the germline V gene are SGHVS and FNYEAQ. Trimming left V 5 bases short and J 6 bases short, with 11 bases between. The CDR3 protein is CASSLTGSQPQHF. CDR3 coding DNA: TGTGCCAGCAGCCTTACAGGGTCTCAGCCCCAGCATTTT.

V is TRBV5-4 and J is TRBJ1-1; unclear D gene. CDR1 and CDR2 (germline): SGHNT, YYREEE (reference sequence). The CDR3 is 14 residues long. V was cut by 4 bases and J by 1 base, with 11 bases left in between. The chain's CDR3 is CASSTITGNTEAFF. The CDR3 DNA reads TGTGCCAGCAGCACCATCACGGGGAACACTGAAGCTTTCTTT.

This clone has a count of ten or more. The chain recombines TRBV4-2 with TRBJ2-7, with TRBD2 identical over 11 bases. CDR3 length: 17 amino acids. Losses at the gene ends were 1 base for V and 2 bases for J; bases not matched to a gene: 7. Germline-derived CDR1 and CDR2 are LGHNA and YNFKEQ. CDR3 in amino acids: CASSQGETSGIPYEQYF. CDR3 in DNA: TGTGCCAGCAGCCAAGGGGAGACTAGCGGGATCCCCTACGAGCAGTACTTC.

This clone was detected only a few times. The chain uses TRBV5-1 and TRBJ1-6, with TRBD1 as a possible D gene (6 bases). The V gene's germline CDR1 is SGHRS and CDR2 YFSETQ. V lost 4 bases, J lost 10 bases, and 12 bases lay in between. The CDR3 has 13 amino acids. The CDR3 bases are TGCGCCAGCAGCCTTGGGACACCCTCACCCCTCCACTTT. Translation gives CASSLGTPSPLHF.

This clone was seen a handful of times. This chain's CDR3 is CASRNIRGWDQPQHF. DNA for the CDR3: TGTGCCAGTCGTAACATCAGGGGCTGGGATCAGCCCCAGCATTTT. The V gene is TRBV19, the J gene TRBJ1-5; possibly TRBD1 for D (6 bases). Trimming removed 8 bases at V and 5 bases at J, with 19 bases between. CDR3 length: 15 amino acids. CDR1 is LNHDA, CDR2 SQIVND, per germline (reference sequence).

The rearrangement uses TRBV2 and TRBJ1-2; maybe TRBD1 (6 bases). V was pared by 7 bases and J by 5 bases, with 17 bases between. The CDR3 runs 14 residues. Germline V gene sequence: CDR1 SNHLY, CDR2 FYNNEI. The CDR3 DNA reads as TGTGCCAGCACCACGAGGGGGTTAGAGTATGGCTACACCTTC. Translation gives CASTTRGLEYGYTF.

The chain uses TRBV7-9 and TRBJ2-1; possible D gene TRBD2, 5 bases. The germline CDR1 and CDR2 sequences are SEHNR and FQNEAQ (reference sequence). Trimming removed 5 bases from V and 7 bases from J, with 30 bases in between. The CDR3 runs 19 residues. The CDR3 sequence is CASSTDILRRFVRGNEQFF. The CDR3 DNA reads TGTGCCAGCAGCACCGATATCCTGCGGCGATTCGTTCGGGGAAATGAGCAGTTCTTC.

The chain carries TRBV9 and TRBJ1-2; 7 nucleotides match TRBD1. This CDR3 comprises 17 residues. Looked up from germline, CDR1 is SGDLS and CDR2 is YYNGEE. The V and J ends lost 3 bases and 2 bases, in that order; junction bases with no gene match: 13. This CDR3 is CASSARRLGQENYGYTF. In nucleotides, the CDR3 is TGTGCCAGCAGCGCCCGACGCCTTGGACAGGAGAACTATGGCTACACCTTC.